A single sample is the source of the 21 T cell receptor beta chains below, sequenced in a study of shared T cell receptors in the human thymus. Sequencing was performed with immunoSEQ multiplex PCR; in TCRdb, only in-frame clones are kept and a portion is missing. The repertoire holds about 660,000 clones, with approximately 88% as singletons. Another study also made use of these data, one on human thymus T cells.

What was sequenced was thymocytes. The receptors shown here come from a boy in the first two years of life with a congenital heart defect.

Points on this clone: This sample also contains other DNA sequences that code for the same CDR3. The chain employs TRBV6-5 and TRBJ2-2; tentative D call: TRBD2 (6 bases). The germline V gene encodes CDR1 MNHEY and CDR2 SVGAGI. The CDR3 is 15 residues long. V was cut by 0 bases and J by 1 base, with 6 bases left in between. DNA of the CDR3: TGTGCCAGCAGTTACTCTAGCGGGAACACCGGGGAGCTGTTTTTT. Its translation: CASSYSSGNTGELFF.

The gene calls are TRBV5-6 and TRBJ2-1; possible D gene TRBD2, 5 bases. The ends were cut back, 3 bases at V and 10 bases at J, with 14 bases in the middle. The CDR3 is made up of 13 amino acids. In germline, CDR1 is SGHDT, CDR2 YYEEEE. The CDR3 region is CASSSRPEEEQFF. The DNA for the CDR3 is TGTGCCAGCAGCTCCCGGCCGGAGGAGGAGCAGTTCTTC. Together with reference TRBV5-6 and TRBJ2-1, the CDR3 gives the full variable domain: DAGVTQSPTHLIKTRGQQVTLRCSPKSGHDTVSWYQQALGQGPQFIFQYYEEEERQRGNFPDRFSGHQFPNYSSELNVNALLLGDSALYLCASSSRPEEEQFFGPGTRLTVL.

The chain links TRBV14 to TRBJ2-5; 9 bases agree with TRBD1. This CDR3 is built from 17 residues. J gave up 5 bases and V 0 bases, and 10 bases lay outside the gene matches. CDR1 and CDR2 from the germline V gene are SGHDN and FVKESK. The CDR3 spells CASSQEPRTGVRETQYF. The CDR3 bases are TGTGCCAGCAGCCAAGAGCCGAGGACAGGGGTACGGGAGACCCAGTACTTC.

The J gene is TRBJ2-1, the V gene TRBV5-3, with TRBD2 matching over 12 bases. TRBV5-3 counts as an open reading frame of uncertain function. The CDR3 has 16 residues. The ends lost 9 bases at V and 7 bases at J; junction bases unmatched: 14. This CDR3 is CATKGLAGGPRNEQFF. The CDR3, as DNA: TGTGCCACCAAGGGTCTAGCGGGAGGGCCTAGGAATGAGCAGTTCTTC.

The V gene is TRBV7-3, the J gene TRBJ2-6; TRBD2 is a possible D gene (5 bases). Trimming stripped 0 bases from V and 0 bases from J, with 15 bases between. The CDR3 runs 19 residues. Germline V gives CDR1 SGHTA, CDR2 FQGTGA. CDR3 DNA sequence: TGTGCCAGCAGCTTAACGAGGGCGACCAAGAGCTCTGGGGCCAACGTCCTGACTTTC. Residues: CASSLTRATKSSGANVLTF.

The J gene is TRBJ2-2, the V gene TRBV5-1; weak D call: TRBD1 (6 bases). This CDR3 comprises 16 residues. CDR1 and CDR2 (germline): SGHRS, YFSETQ. Trimming pared 4 bases from V and 4 bases from J, leaving 17 bases between. The CDR3 coding sequence is TGCGCCAGCAGCCCCCCTAGGGGGTCGGGCACCGGGGAGCTGTTTTTT. Amino acids: CASSPPRGSGTGELFF.

Comment on this clone: The sample carries other DNA sequences with the same CDR3. CDR3 sequence (DNA): TGTGCCAGCAGTTTAAGCCCTAGGGAGACCCAGTACTTC. Its protein is CASSLSPRETQYF. J is TRBJ2-5 and V is TRBV27, with unresolved D. Germline CDR1 MNHEY, CDR2 SMNVEV (reference sequence). The CDR3 runs 13 residues. Trimming took off 2 bases at V and 5 bases at J, with 9 bases between the two ends.

The chain carries TRBV2 and TRBJ2-4; 8 positions match TRBD1. The germline V gene encodes CDR1 SNHLY and CDR2 FYNNEI. The CDR3 totals 12 residues. V dropped 5 bases and J dropped 7; count of bases not matched to a gene: 1. CDR3 in amino acids: CASSNRGNIQYF. The CDR3 bases are TGTGCCAGCAGTAACAGGGGGAACATTCAGTACTTC.

CDR3 sequence: CASSSGVRGRWETQYF. In DNA, the CDR3 is TGTGCCAGCAGCTCAGGGGTCAGGGGGCGATGGGAGACCCAGTACTTC. The chain uses TRBV5-4 and TRBJ2-5; 8 bases fit TRBD1. The length of the CDR3 is 16 residues. Germline-derived CDR1 and CDR2 are SGHNT and YYREEE (reference sequence). The ends lost 3 bases at V and 5 bases at J; junction bases unmatched: 12. Based on the CDR3 plus reference TRBV5-4 and TRBJ2-5, the full variable domain is ETGVTQSPTHLIKTRGQQVTLRCSSQSGHNTVSWYQQALGQGPQFIFQYYREEENGRGNFPPRFSGLQFPNYSSELNVNALELDDSALYLCASSSGVRGRWETQYFGPGTRLLVL.

This chain connects TRBV5-1 to TRBJ2-2, with 7 bases identical to TRBD1. V was pared by 0 bases and J by 5 bases, with 7 bases of the junction left unmatched. CDR3 length: 16 amino acids. CDR1 and CDR2 from the germline V gene are SGHRS and YFSETQ. This chain's CDR3 is CASSLEGARGTGELFF. CDR3 coding DNA: TGCGCCAGCAGCTTGGAGGGGGCGCGAGGTACCGGGGAGCTGTTTTTT.

The gene calls are TRBV28 and TRBJ2-2; 8 nucleotides line up with TRBD2. Germline V gene sequence: CDR1 MDHEN, CDR2 SYDVKM. V lost 7 bases, J lost 5 bases, and 15 bases stayed unmatched. This CDR3 comprises 17 residues. CDR3 in amino acids: CASIGLAVRGLTGELFF. Written as DNA, the CDR3 is TGTGCCAGCATCGGACTAGCCGTTCGCGGGTTGACCGGGGAGCTGTTTTTT.

The chain has TRBV10-2 and TRBJ2-2, with 14 bases lining up with TRBD2. After removal of 4 bases from V and 2 bases from J, the junction contained 3 bases not matched to a gene. Germline-derived CDR1 and CDR2 are WSHSY and SAAADI. CDR3 length: 17 residues. CDR3 region: CASSGGTSGSNTGELFF. The DNA of the CDR3 is TGCGCCAGCAGTGGGGGGACTAGCGGGAGTAACACCGGGGAGCTGTTTTTT.

V gene TRBV7-2 combines with J gene TRBJ2-1; 7 bases fit TRBD2. CDR1 is SGHTA, CDR2 FQGNSA, per germline. J lost 7 bases, V lost 0 bases, and 12 bases had no gene match. CDR3 size: 17 residues. CDR3 sequence (DNA): TGTGCCAGCAGCTTAGCACTCTCTGGGAGGGGTCGGAATGAGCAGTTCTTC. Its protein is CASSLALSGRGRNEQFF. Variable domain in full (rest from reference TRBV7-2 and TRBJ2-1): GAGVSQSPSNKVTEKGKDVELRCDPISGHTALYWYRQSLGQGLEFLIYFQGNSAPDKSGLPSDRFSAERTGGSVSTLTIQRTQQEDSAVYLCASSLALSGRGRNEQFFGPGTRLTVL.

The chain has TRBV5-6 and TRBJ2-7; 10 bases map to TRBD1. The CDR3 has 13 amino acids. The V and J ends lost 3 bases and 5 bases, in that order; junction bases with no gene match: 2. CDR1 is SGHDT and CDR2 is YYEEEE in the germline V gene. The CDR3 here is CASSWGQGNEQYF. The CDR3 nucleotides read TGTGCCAGCAGCTGGGGACAGGGGAACGAGCAGTACTTC.

V is TRBV23-1 and J is TRBJ2-5; 9 nucleotides match TRBD1. TRBV23-1 belongs to the ORF category, with a function that is uncertain. This CDR3 is 16 amino acids long. Trimming removed 0 bases from V and 5 bases from J; junction bases left unmatched: 7. This chain's CDR3 is CASSQSFETGGETQYF. The CDR3 region has the DNA TGCGCCAGCAGTCAATCGTTTGAGACAGGGGGGGAGACCCAGTACTTC.

This clone was picked up one time. The chain carries TRBV14 and TRBJ2-5; 14 nucleotides match TRBD2. The CDR3 contains 20 residues. J lost 1 base, V lost 2 bases, and 12 bases had no gene match. Germline CDR1 is SGHDN and CDR2 is FVKESK. The CDR3 sequence: CASSQRTGRTSGRFQETQYF. Here the CDR3 DNA reads TGTGCCAGCAGCCAAAGGACAGGGAGGACTAGCGGGAGGTTCCAAGAGACCCAGTACTTC.

The CDR3, as DNA: TGTGCCAGCAGCTTAGCGCGGGGGGGATCTAGCGGGAGACACAATGAGCAGTTCTTC. Translating it yields CASSLARGGSSGRHNEQFF. The V and J genes are TRBV7-9 and TRBJ2-1, with TRBD2 matching 10 bases. The germline CDR1 and CDR2 sequences are SEHNR and FQNEAQ (reference sequence). With V trimmed by 0 bases and J by 5 bases, 13 bases remained unmatched. This CDR3 is built from 19 residues.

This CDR3 is CATSRDAQVGYEQYF. The CDR3 DNA reads TGTGCCACCAGCAGAGATGCGCAGGTAGGCTACGAGCAGTACTTC. This rearrangement joins TRBV15 to TRBJ2-7; D gene unclear. Trimming stripped 0 bases from V and 3 bases from J, with 12 bases between. Germline CDR1 and CDR2: LNHNV and YYDKDF (reference sequence). This CDR3 contains 15 residues.

This chain's CDR3 is CASSPDRVPSGNTIYF. DNA of the CDR3: TGTGCCAGCAGCCCGGACAGGGTACCCTCTGGAAACACCATATATTTT. The J gene is TRBJ1-3, the V gene TRBV5-4; 8 bases agree with TRBD1. The V gene end was trimmed by 4 bases and the J gene end by 0 bases; junction bases not matched to a gene: 6. This CDR3 has 16 residues. Looked up from germline, CDR1 is SGHNT and CDR2 is YYREEE (reference sequence).

The chain links TRBV19 to TRBJ1-4; maybe TRBD1 (6 bases). The germline V gene encodes CDR1 LNHDA and CDR2 SQIVND (reference sequence). The V gene lost 5 bases and the J gene lost 2 bases, with 12 bases spanning the gap. The CDR3 runs to 15 residues. The CDR3 DNA reads TGTGCCAGTAGTGCCCGGGACACGACTAATGAAAAACTGTTTTTT. Translated: CASSARDTTNEKLFF. Together with reference TRBV19 and TRBJ1-4, the CDR3 gives the full variable domain: DGGITQSPKYLFRKEGQNVTLSCEQNLNHDAMYWYRQDPGQGLRLIYYSQIVNDFQKGDIAEGYSVSREKKESFPLTVTSAQKNPTAFYLCASSARDTTNEKLFFGSGTQLSVL.

The chain employs TRBV4-1 and TRBJ2-7; D is unclear. This CDR3 is 18 amino acids long. The germline V gene encodes CDR1 MGHRA and CDR2 YSYEKL. The ends were cut back, 1 base at V and 3 bases at J, with 22 bases in the middle. CDR3 loop: CASSQGWPDITAIYEQYF. Written as DNA, the CDR3 is TGCGCCAGCAGCCAAGGTTGGCCCGATATCACAGCCATCTACGAGCAGTACTTC.